This passage covers 13 T cell receptor beta chains from one sample sequenced in a study of blood T cells in healthy people across ages. The use of a sample-barcoded 5' primer and a J-beta primer mix characterized a second PCR of roughly 6 to 11 cycles. MiXCR, applied by TCRdb to the 5' RACE reads, yields one record per CDR3 protein. The sample shows about 970,000 distinct CDR3 sequences, around 54% of them seen only once. The specimen was blood. These receptors were collected from a woman aged 60-70 years in good health.

This clonotype was detected only a few times. The chain is built from TRBV12-3 or TRBV12-4 and TRBJ2-3, with unresolved D. V lost 2 bases to trimming and J lost 4 bases, with 7 bases between them. The CDR3 consists of 13 residues. Here the CDR3 reads CASSLSISDTQYF. The CDR3 DNA reads as TGTGCCAGCAGTTTATCCATCTCAGATACGCAGTATTTT.

This clonotype was recorded only once. The V gene is TRBV11-2, the J gene TRBJ2-1, with a possible D match to TRBD1 (7 bases). The CDR3 has 14 amino acids. Trimming shortened V by 2 bases and J by 6 bases, and 11 bases separated the two germline ends. Per germline, CDR1 SGHAT and CDR2 FQNNGV. This CDR3 is CASSLTQGGNEQFF. For the CDR3, the DNA is TGTGCCAGCAGCTTAACCCAGGGGGGCAATGAGCAGTTCTTC.

The chain joins TRBV28 to TRBJ1-4, with a possible D match to TRBD1 (5 bases). Germline V gene data show CDR1 as MDHEN and CDR2 as SYDVKM. V lost 3 bases, J lost 7 bases, and 15 bases lay in between. The CDR3 extends over 15 amino acids. CDR3 amino acids: CASSFYQGGAEKLFF. CDR3 DNA sequence: TGTGCCAGCAGTTTCTACCAGGGAGGGGCTGAAAAACTGTTTTTT.

The sample holds a few counts of this clonotype. This chain connects TRBV12-3 or TRBV12-4 to TRBJ2-1, with 9 bases fitting TRBD2. The CDR3 sequence is 12 residues long. Losses at the gene ends were 6 bases for V and 15 bases for J; bases not matched to a gene: 9. The CDR3 protein is CASSNQGGLAFF. The CDR3, as DNA: TGTGCCAGCAGCAACCAAGGGGGACTAGCGTTCTTC.

This chain joins TRBV28 and TRBJ2-7, with D unclear. Germline assignment: CDR1 MDHEN and CDR2 SYDVKM. The CDR3 spans 15 residues. The V end was cut by 3 bases, the J end by 1 base, with 13 bases between. The CDR3 spells CASSFVYSLSYEQYF. As DNA, the CDR3 is TGTGCCAGCAGTTTCGTGTACAGTTTATCCTACGAGCAGTACTTC.

This chain links TRBV12-3 or TRBV12-4 with TRBJ2-3; 9 bases match TRBD2. The J segment lost 4 bases and the V segment lost 3 bases, leaving 11 bases of the junction unmatched. This CDR3 is 17 amino acids long. The CDR3 DNA follows: TGTGCCAGCAGTTTCAGGATAGCGGGAGATGGGTCAGATACGCAGTATTTT. As protein: CASSFRIAGDGSDTQYF.

This clonotype has a handful of counts. J is TRBJ2-7 and V is TRBV15, with TRBD1 matching over 10 bases. In germline, CDR1 is LNHNV, CDR2 YYDKDF (reference sequence). The V and J ends lost 6 bases and 5 bases, in that order; junction bases with no gene match: 7. This CDR3 spans 14 amino acids. The CDR3: CATRGTGVVHEQYF. CDR3 sequence (DNA): TGTGCCACCAGGGGGACAGGGGTCGTCCACGAGCAGTACTTC.

V gene TRBV25-1 combines with J gene TRBJ1-4, with D unclear. Per germline, CDR1 MGHDK and CDR2 SYGVNS. CDR3 length: 13 amino acids. Trimming cost V 7 bases and J 8 bases, with 14 bases left between them. Written as DNA, the CDR3 is TGTGCCAGCACTACACGGCACTCGGAAAAACTGTTTTTT. Residues: CASTTRHSEKLFF.

A few counts support this clonotype. V usage is TRBV7-2 and J usage is TRBJ2-3; 15 bases agree with TRBD2. Looked up from germline, CDR1 is SGHTA and CDR2 is FQGNSA. The CDR3 extends over 17 amino acids. Unmatched junction bases numbered 5, after V lost 4 bases and J lost 3 bases. CDR3 residues: CASSSPGLAGGTDTQYF. CDR3 sequence (DNA): TGTGCCAGCAGCTCACCGGGACTAGCGGGAGGAACAGATACGCAGTATTTT.

The table lists this clonotype with a few counts. The V gene is TRBV29-1, the J gene TRBJ2-7; 9 bases fit TRBD1. This CDR3 has 14 residues. V gave up 6 bases and J gave up 0 bases; unmatched junction bases: 6. Germline lookup yields CDR1 SQVTM and CDR2 ANQGSEA. The CDR3 loop reads CSVPSGQGSYEQYF. As DNA, the CDR3 is TGCAGCGTGCCCTCGGGACAGGGCTCCTACGAGCAGTACTTC.

This clonotype came up a few times. This sequence joins TRBV6-5 and TRBJ1-1; D remains unclear. Trimming removed 4 bases from V and 4 bases from J, with 16 bases in between. Germline CDR1 and CDR2: MNHEY and SVGAGI. CDR3 length equals 15 residues. The CDR3 DNA reads as TGTGCCAGCAGTTCAGAGTATAGGTCGGCCACTGAAGCTTTCTTT. It is translated as CASSSEYRSATEAFF.

This clonotype showed up just once. The genes are TRBV30 and TRBJ2-4; 11 nucleotides match TRBD2. The J call may not be correct, given that the DNA end is closer to TRBJ2-5. The CDR3 loop spans 18 amino acids. Germline assignment: CDR1 GTSNPN and CDR2 SVGIG (reference sequence). The CDR3, as DNA: TGTGCCTGGAGTGTTTATCATGTTAGCGGGAGGGATGGAAAGACCCAGTACTTC. It yields the protein CAWSVYHVSGRDGKTQYF.

The genes are TRBV20-1 and TRBJ2-1; TRBD2 matches at 8 bases. Germline V lookup: CDR1 DFQATT, CDR2 SNEGSKA (reference sequence). This CDR3 spans 16 amino acids. The V segment lost 6 bases and the J segment 8 bases; nucleotides outside the gene matches: 18. The CDR3 region has the DNA TGCAGTGCCCAAGATATGGGACGAGCGGGAGAATATGAGCAGTTCTTC. Translating it yields CSAQDMGRAGEYEQFF.